These 13 T cell receptor beta chains were sequenced from one sample in a study of OX40 agonist ivuxolimab in advanced cancers. TCRdb keeps only in-frame clones here, not all; method: immunoSEQ multiplex PCR. Here the sample spans roughly 59,000 clones, under 90% being singletons. Here the sequenced sample was CD4+ or CD8+ T cells sorted from blood, taken in a trial of the OX40 agonist ivuxolimab. These receptors came from an adult with an advanced solid tumor such as melanoma, head and neck, liver or kidney cancer.

In its sample, this clone was seen once. The J gene is TRBJ2-7, the V gene TRBV27, with 11 bases matching TRBD2. This CDR3 contains 14 residues. Germline V gene lookup returns CDR1 MNHEY and CDR2 SMNVEV (reference sequence). V lost 3 bases to trimming and J lost 4 bases; unmatched junction nucleotides: 2. The CDR3 bases are TGTGCCAGCAGTTTCCTAGCGGGGGGTTACGAGCAGTACTTC. As protein: CASSFLAGGYEQYF.

The chain couples TRBV7-3 to TRBJ2-6; no reliable D call. The V gene lost 5 bases and the J gene lost 4 bases, with 12 bases spanning the gap. Germline V gives CDR1 SGHTA, CDR2 FQGTGA. The CDR3 has 15 amino acids. The CDR3 nucleotides are TGTGCCAGCAGCCCATACAGTACCGGGGCCAACGTCCTGACTTTC. It codes for CASSPYSTGANVLTF.

J is TRBJ2-3 and V is TRBV2; D is perhaps TRBD1 (5 bases). The CDR3 extends over 13 amino acids. The germline CDR1 and CDR2 sequences are SNHLY and FYNNEI. V lost 6 bases, J lost 4 bases, and 11 bases lay in between. CDR3 loop: CASSVRVSDTQYF. For the CDR3, the DNA is TGTGCCAGCAGCGTCAGGGTGTCAGATACGCAGTATTTT.

The V gene is TRBV6-6, the J gene TRBJ1-2; D gene ambiguous. The CDR3 sequence is 13 residues long. Germline loops: CDR1 MNHNY, CDR2 SVGAGI (reference sequence). Deletions cut 3 bases from V and 4 bases from J, with 9 bases between. Here the CDR3 reads CASSYPRAYGYTF. CDR3 bases: TGTGCCAGCAGTTATCCACGTGCCTATGGCTACACCTTC.

The chain carries TRBV11-2 and TRBJ2-1, with D unresolved. The germline V gene has CDR1 SGHAT and CDR2 FQNNGV. V was cut by 5 bases and J by 4 bases, with 18 bases left in between. The CDR3 contains 16 residues. The CDR3 nucleotides read TGTGCCAGCAGCCCTAAGTCCCTGGGGTATTACAATGAGCAGTTCTTC. Translating it yields CASSPKSLGYYNEQFF.

The chain carries TRBV13 and TRBJ2-5, with TRBD2 identical over 11 bases. The CDR3 runs 16 residues. Germline V gene data show CDR1 as PRHDT and CDR2 as FYEKMQ (reference sequence). With 3 bases clipped from V and 2 bases from J, the junction kept 5 bases outside the gene matches. The CDR3 protein is CASSLALAGGQETQYF. The CDR3 coding sequence is TGTGCCAGCAGCTTGGCCTTAGCGGGAGGGCAAGAGACCCAGTACTTC.

The CDR3 here is CASSGGAAVYNEQFF. The CDR3 bases are TGTGCCAGCAGCGGCGGGGCAGCTGTCTACAATGAGCAGTTCTTC. V usage is TRBV5-6 and J usage is TRBJ2-1; a weak D match, TRBD2 (6 bases). Between the trimmed V and J ends, which lost 4 bases and 3 bases, there was a span of 14 bases. The CDR3 is made up of 15 amino acids. CDR1 is SGHDT, CDR2 YYEEEE, per germline. The whole variable domain, filled in from reference TRBV5-6 and TRBJ2-1, reads DAGVTQSPTHLIKTRGQQVTLRCSPKSGHDTVSWYQQALGQGPQFIFQYYEEEERQRGNFPDRFSGHQFPNYSSELNVNALLLGDSALYLCASSGGAAVYNEQFFGPGTRLTVL.

The chain joins TRBV28 to TRBJ2-5, with 7 bases lining up with TRBD1. Trimming removed 3 bases from V and 5 bases from J; junction bases left unmatched: 9. The CDR3 covers 15 residues. The germline V gene encodes CDR1 MDHEN and CDR2 SYDVKM. The CDR3 protein is CASSFRDRSRETQYF. CDR3 nucleotides: TGTGCCAGCAGTTTCCGGGACAGATCAAGGGAGACCCAGTACTTC.

CDR3 bases: TGTGCCAGCAGTGTGGACAGGGTTGGATCACCCCTCCACTTT. Amino acids: CASSVDRVGSPLHF. The J gene is TRBJ1-6, the V gene TRBV2; 8 bases are shared with TRBD1. V shed 4 bases and J 10 bases; nucleotides not matched to a gene: 6. CDR1 is SNHLY and CDR2 is FYNNEI in the germline V gene. The length of the CDR3 is 14 residues.

The genes are TRBV15 and TRBJ2-5, with unresolved D. From germline, CDR1 is LNHNV and CDR2 YYDKDF (reference sequence). V shed 0 bases and J shed 1 base, with 6 bases lying between them. The CDR3 loop spans 14 amino acids. CDR3 bases: TGTGCCACCAGCAGAGAGGGCCTCCAAGAGACCCAGTACTTC. This gives the protein CATSREGLQETQYF.

The chain uses TRBV4-2 and TRBJ2-5; no clear D. The last part of the DNA fits TRBJ2-7 better; the J call may be wrong. The CDR3 spans 12 residues. Germline CDR1 is LGHNA and CDR2 is YNFKEQ. CDR3 region: CASSQEDYEQYF. Here the CDR3 DNA reads TGTGCCAGCAGCCAAGAAGATTACGAGCAGTACTTC.

V gene TRBV10-3 combines with J gene TRBJ2-3; D is uncertain. Germline-derived CDR1 and CDR2 are ENHRY and SYGVKD. Trimming took off 7 bases at V and 2 bases at J, with 13 bases between the two ends. The CDR3 contains 14 residues. The CDR3 bases are TGTGCCATCAAATTTCAGGAGTCCACAGATACGCAGTATTTT. Translated: CAIKFQESTDTQYF.

The J gene is TRBJ1-2, the V gene TRBV28, with 7 bases lining up with TRBD1. The germline V gene has CDR1 MDHEN and CDR2 SYDVKM. CDR3 length equals 13 residues. V gave up 11 bases and J gave up 5 bases; unmatched junction bases: 11. The CDR3 protein is CASRTGLVYGYTF. For the CDR3, the DNA is TGTGCCTCAAGGACAGGCCTGGTATATGGCTACACCTTC.